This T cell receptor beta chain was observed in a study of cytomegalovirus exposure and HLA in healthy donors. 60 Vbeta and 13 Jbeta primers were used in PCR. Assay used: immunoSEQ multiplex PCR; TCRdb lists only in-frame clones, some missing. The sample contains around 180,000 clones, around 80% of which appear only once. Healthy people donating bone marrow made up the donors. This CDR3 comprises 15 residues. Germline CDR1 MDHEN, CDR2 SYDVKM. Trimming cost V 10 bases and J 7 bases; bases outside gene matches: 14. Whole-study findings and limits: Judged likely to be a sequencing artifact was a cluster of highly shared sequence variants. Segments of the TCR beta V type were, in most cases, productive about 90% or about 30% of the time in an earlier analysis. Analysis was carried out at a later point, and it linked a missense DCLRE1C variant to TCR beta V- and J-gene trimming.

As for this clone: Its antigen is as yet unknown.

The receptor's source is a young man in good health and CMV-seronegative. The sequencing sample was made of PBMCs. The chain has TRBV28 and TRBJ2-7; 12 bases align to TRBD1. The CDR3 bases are TGTGCCACCTTTCCAAAGGGACAGGGGGCGCGGGAGCAGTACTTC. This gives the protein CATFPKGQGAREQYF.